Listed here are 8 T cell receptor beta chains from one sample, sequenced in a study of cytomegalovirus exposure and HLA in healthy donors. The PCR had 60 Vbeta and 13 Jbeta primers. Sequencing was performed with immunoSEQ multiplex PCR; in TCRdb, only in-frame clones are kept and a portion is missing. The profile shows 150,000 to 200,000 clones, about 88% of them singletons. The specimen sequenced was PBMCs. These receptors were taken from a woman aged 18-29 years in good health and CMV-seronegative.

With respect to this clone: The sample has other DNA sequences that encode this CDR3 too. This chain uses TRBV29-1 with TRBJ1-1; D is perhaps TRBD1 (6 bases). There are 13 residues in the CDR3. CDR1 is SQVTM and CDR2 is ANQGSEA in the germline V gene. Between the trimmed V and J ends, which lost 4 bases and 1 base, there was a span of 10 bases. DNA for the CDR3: TGCAGCGTTGGTGGACAGAGGAACACTGAAGCTTTCTTT. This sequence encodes CSVGGQRNTEAFF. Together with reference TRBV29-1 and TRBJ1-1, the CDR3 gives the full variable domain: SAVISQKPSRDICQRGTSLTIQCQVDSQVTMMFWYRQQPGQSLTLIATANQGSEATYESGFVIDKFPISRPNLTFSTLTVSNMSPEDSSIYLCSVGGQRNTEAFFGQGTRLTVV.

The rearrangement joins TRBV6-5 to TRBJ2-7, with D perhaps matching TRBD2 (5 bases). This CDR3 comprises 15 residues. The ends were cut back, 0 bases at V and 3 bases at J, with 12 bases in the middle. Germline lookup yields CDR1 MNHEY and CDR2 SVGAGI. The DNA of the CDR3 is TGTGCCAGCAGTTACTCGTACGGGAACGGCTACGAGCAGTACTTC. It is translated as CASSYSYGNGYEQYF.

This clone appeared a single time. In DNA form, the CDR3 reads TGCGCCAGCAGCATAGGACAGGGGGATGAAAAACTGTTTTTT. This translates into CASSIGQGDEKLFF. The chain joins TRBV5-1 to TRBJ1-4; 10 bases agree with TRBD1. With 4 bases clipped from V and 6 bases from J, the junction kept 3 bases outside the gene matches. CDR3 length equals 14 residues. Germline CDR1 is SGHRS and CDR2 is YFSETQ.

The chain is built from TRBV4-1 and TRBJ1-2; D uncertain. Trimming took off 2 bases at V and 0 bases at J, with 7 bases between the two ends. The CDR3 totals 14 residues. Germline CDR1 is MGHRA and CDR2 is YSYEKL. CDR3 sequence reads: CASSQQRSNYGYTF. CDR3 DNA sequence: TGCGCCAGCAGCCAACAGCGTTCTAACTATGGCTACACCTTC.

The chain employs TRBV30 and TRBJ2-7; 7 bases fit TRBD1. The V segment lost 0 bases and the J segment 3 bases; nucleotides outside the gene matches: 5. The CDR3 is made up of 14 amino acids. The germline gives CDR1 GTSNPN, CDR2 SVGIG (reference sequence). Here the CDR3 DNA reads TGTGCCTGGAGTGTGACAGGGTGGAACTACGAGCAGTACTTC. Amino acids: CAWSVTGWNYEQYF.

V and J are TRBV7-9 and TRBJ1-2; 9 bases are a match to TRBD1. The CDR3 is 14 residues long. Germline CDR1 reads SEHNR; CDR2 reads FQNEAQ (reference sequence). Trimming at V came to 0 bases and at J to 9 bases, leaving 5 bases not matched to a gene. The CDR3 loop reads CASSLAGTGFSYTF. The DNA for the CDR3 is TGTGCCAGCAGCTTAGCCGGGACAGGGTTCAGCTACACCTTC. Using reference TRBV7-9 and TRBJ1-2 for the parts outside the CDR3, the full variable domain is DTGVSQNPRHKITKRGQNVTFRCDPISEHNRLYWYRQTLGQGPEFLTYFQNEAQLEKSRLLSDRFSAERPKGSFSTLEIQRTEQGDSAMYLCASSLAGTGFSYTFGSGTRLTVV.

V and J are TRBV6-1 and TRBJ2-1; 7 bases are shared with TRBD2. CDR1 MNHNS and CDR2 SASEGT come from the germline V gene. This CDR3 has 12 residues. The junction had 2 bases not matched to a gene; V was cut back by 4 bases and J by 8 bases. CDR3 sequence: CASSVTSHEQFF. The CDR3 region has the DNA TGTGCCAGCAGTGTGACTAGCCATGAGCAGTTCTTC.

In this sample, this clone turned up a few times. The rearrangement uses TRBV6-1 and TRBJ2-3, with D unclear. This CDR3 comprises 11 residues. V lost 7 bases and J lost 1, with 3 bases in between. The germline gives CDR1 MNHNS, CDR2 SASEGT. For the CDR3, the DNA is TGTGCCAGCACCGGCACAGATACGCAGTATTTT. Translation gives CASTGTDTQYF.